This entry concerns a single T cell receptor beta chain. This sample is drawn from a study of blood T cell repertoires in COVID-19. Study overall: Donors in the United States, Italy and Spain gave samples during acute or convalescent COVID-19.

Under the authors' procedure: Estimates of nucleated cell counts were drawn from the amplification of reference gene primers. The method was immunoSEQ multiplex PCR; TCRdb's version includes in-frame clones alone and lacks a portion of them. V, J and clone size derive from that table, while D and trimming were established from the DNA sequence. This table has tens of thousands of clones, approximately 81% appearing once. This CDR3 contains 12 residues. The origin of this receptor is a middle-aged man with acute or convalescent COVID-19. This chain uses TRBV21-1 with TRBJ1-1. TRBV21-1 is termed a pseudogene. Material for sequencing was peripheral blood. The CDR3 loop reads CASSITPTRAFF. In DNA form, the CDR3 reads TGTGCCAGCAGCATAACCCCGACTAGGGCTTTCTTT.